This is a list of T cell receptor beta chains from one sample in a study of CD8 T cells in Susac syndrome. A single record per CDR3 protein comes from TCRdb applying MiXCR to the immunoSEQ multiplex PCR reads. The sample has approximately 70,000 distinct CDR3 sequences, about 95% seen once. Source material: CD8+ T cells from PBMCs. Receptor source: a human donor in good health. CDR3s include the opening cysteine and the closing phenylalanine or tryptophan. D genes are given only for firm matches. Some rows mark clone size as missing; the rest say once, few, many or name a class of expanded clone.

d_gene	v_gene	abundance	j_gene	CDR3aa	CDR3nt
NA	TRBV24-1	NA	TRBJ2-5	CATSDFGPRETQYF	TGTGCCACCAGTGATTTTGGTCCTCGAGAGACCCAGTACTTC
TRBD1	TRBV28	NA	TRBJ1-1	CASSPRQGRNTEAFF	TGTGCCAGCAGTCCCCGACAGGGGAGGAACACTGAAGCTTTCTTT
NA	TRBV27	few	TRBJ2-5	CASSLTYQETQYF	TGTGCCAGCAGTTTAACATACCAAGAGACCCAGTACTTC
NA	TRBV27	NA	TRBJ2-2	CASSLIGVTGELFF	TGTGCCAGCAGTTTAATTGGGGTTACCGGGGAGCTGTTTTTT
NA	TRBV5-4	NA	TRBJ2-2	CASSSREAENTGELFF	TGTGCCAGCAGCAGCAGAGAAGCGGAGAACACCGGGGAGCTGTTTTTT
NA	TRBV13	NA	TRBJ2-1	CASSSGRGYEQFF	TGTGCCAGCAGCTCCGGCAGGGGATATGAGCAGTTCTTC
NA	TRBV12-3/TRBV12-4	NA	TRBJ2-1	CASTGGSFLSARGDEQFF	TGTGCCAGCACTGGCGGGTCCTTCTTGTCCGCCCGGGGCGATGAGCAGTTCTTC
TRBD2	TRBV7-9	NA	TRBJ2-3	CASSLGRTSGSGTDTQYF	TGTGCCAGCAGCTTAGGGAGGACTAGCGGGTCTGGCACAGATACGCAGTATTTT
TRBD2	TRBV4-3	once	TRBJ2-1	CASSWRGYNEQFF	TGCGCCAGCAGTTGGCGGGGGTACAATGAGCAGTTCTTC
TRBD1	TRBV6-4	NA	TRBJ1-5	CASSEFAGGGQPQHF	TGTGCCAGCAGTGAATTTGCAGGGGGAGGACAGCCCCAGCATTTT
NA	TRBV20-1	NA	TRBJ2-7	CSASPDVSSYEQYF	TGCAGTGCTAGCCCGGACGTGAGCTCCTACGAGCAGTACTTC
NA	TRBV4-3	NA	TRBJ1-2	CASSQDRGAHYGYTF	TGCGCCAGCAGCCAAGATCGAGGGGCTCACTATGGCTACACCTTC
NA	TRBV4-1	NA	TRBJ1-5	CASSQRQADLDQPQHF	TGCGCCAGCAGCCAAAGGCAGGCCGATCTCGATCAGCCCCAGCATTTT
NA	TRBV5-6	NA	TRBJ2-1	CASSLYTNEQFF	TGTGCCAGCAGCTTGTACACCAATGAGCAGTTCTTC
NA	TRBV5-1	NA	TRBJ2-7	CASSLDAGTPREQYF	TGCGCCAGCAGCCTTGATGCAGGGACCCCTCGCGAGCAGTACTTC